This TCR beta chain was found in a study of CD4 and CD8 cells across lung adenocarcinoma regions. TCRdb fed the PCR reads into MiXCR, producing one record per CDR3 protein. This table has several thousand distinct CDR3 sequences, around 41% appearing once. The patients had localized lung adenocarcinoma, a non-small cell subtype. Of note for this clonotype: One end of the junction varies from germline; a read error may be responsible.

This CDR3 contains 15 residues. CDR1 and CDR2 from the germline V gene are MNHNS and SASEGT. The V and J genes are TRBV6-1 and TRBJ2-2; D not certain. The sequenced sample was CD4+ T cells from the margin of a lung tumor. The sequence derives from a male donor with lung adenocarcinoma. The CD4 and CD8 labels of this study may be unreliable. DNA of the CDR3: TGTGCCAGCGGCCGACGGGCGGTGAGCACCGGTGAGCAGTTTTTT. Translated, it gives CASGRRAVSTGEQFF.